Below, 20 T cell receptor beta chains from the same sample are listed, as sequenced in a study of T cells after somatic rescue of genetic block. Profiled with immunoSEQ multiplex PCR; TCRdb holds only in-frame clones, not every one. The table shows fewer than 15,000 clones, with 60% to 75% occurring only once. Sequenced sample: peripheral blood mononuclear cells (PBMCs). The receptor source for this set is a man younger than 35.

This clone was picked up a small number of times. The rearrangement links TRBV7-6 to TRBJ2-3; TRBD1 aligns across 7 bases. Germline V lookup: CDR1 SGHVS, CDR2 FNYEAQ. V lost 2 bases, J lost 2 bases, and 1 base stayed unmatched. CDR3 size: 14 residues. DNA for the CDR3: TGTGCCAGCAGCTTAACAGGGGTCACAGATACGCAGTATTTT. Residues: CASSLTGVTDTQYF.

The rearrangement uses TRBV6-6 and TRBJ1-1, with TRBD1 matching over 10 bases. This CDR3 is 15 amino acids long. V gave up 2 bases and J gave up 5 bases; unmatched junction bases: 5. From germline, CDR1 is MNHNY and CDR2 SVGAGI (reference sequence). For the CDR3, the DNA is TGTGCCAGCAGTTACGTGACAGGGGGCGAGACTGAAGCTTTCTTT. It encodes CASSYVTGGETEAFF.

This clone is termed medium-sized. This rearrangement joins TRBV5-1 to TRBJ2-7; D not resolved. V was pared by 1 base and J by 9 bases, with 17 bases between. This CDR3 region has 14 residues. The germline CDR1 and CDR2 sequences are SGHRS and YFSETQ. As DNA, the CDR3 is TGCGCCAGCAGCTTGTTCCAGGAGTCCATGCGGCAGTACTTC. Its translation is CASSLFQESMRQYF.

The rearrangement uses TRBV18 and TRBJ1-5; the match to TRBD1 covers 7 bases. The CDR3 consists of 13 residues. Germline loops: CDR1 KGHSH, CDR2 LQKENI. V shed 6 bases and J 8 bases; nucleotides not matched to a gene: 7. CDR3 sequence reads: CASSQTGKEPQHF. CDR3 in DNA: TGTGCCAGCTCGCAGACAGGGAAGGAGCCCCAGCATTTT.

The rearrangement joins TRBV6-1 to TRBJ2-7; TRBD1 agrees at 10 bases. This CDR3 comprises 15 residues. Germline loops: CDR1 MNHNS, CDR2 SASEGT. The V and J ends lost 1 base and 3 bases, in that order; junction bases with no gene match: 3. Here the CDR3 DNA reads TGTGCCAGCAGTGAAGGACAGGGGGCCTTCTACGAGCAGTACTTC. Protein: CASSEGQGAFYEQYF.

This clone was observed a handful of times. The V gene is TRBV28, the J gene TRBJ2-7, with D maybe TRBD1 (6 bases). This CDR3 region has 17 residues. The V end was cut by 5 bases, the J end by 1 base, with 21 bases between. CDR1 is MDHEN, CDR2 SYDVKM, per germline. CDR3 in DNA: TGTGCCAGCAGTATAGAGGGACAAACTATGGGGTCCTACGAGCAGTACTTC. Its protein product is CASSIEGQTMGSYEQYF.

This chain links TRBV6-6 with TRBJ1-3; 9 bases are a match to TRBD1. From germline, CDR1 is MNHNY and CDR2 SVGAGI (reference sequence). The CDR3 spans 15 residues. J gave up 3 bases and V 7 bases, and 7 bases lay outside the gene matches. The CDR3 spells CASTLGTGNGNTIYF. The DNA for the CDR3 is TGTGCCAGCACCTTAGGGACAGGGAATGGAAACACCATATATTTT.

This clone was picked up one time. The J gene is TRBJ2-7, the V gene TRBV30; D is ambiguous. There are 13 residues in the CDR3. Germline values: CDR1 GTSNPN, CDR2 SVGIG (reference sequence). The V end was cut by 2 bases, the J end by 6 bases, with 14 bases between. CDR3 protein: CAWSWLSPGEQYF. CDR3 nucleotide sequence: TGTGCCTGGAGTTGGTTATCCCCGGGCGAGCAGTACTTC.

This clone appeared a few times. This chain links TRBV28 with TRBJ2-7; D is unclear. The CDR3 consists of 12 residues. V shed 8 bases and J shed 6 bases, with 14 bases lying between them. CDR1 and CDR2 (germline): MDHEN, SYDVKM. The CDR3 sequence: CASQTRRFEQYF. CDR3 nucleotides: TGTGCCAGCCAGACGAGGAGATTCGAGCAGTACTTC. Full variable domain (remainder filled in from reference TRBV28 and TRBJ2-7): DVKVTQSSRYLVKRTGEKVFLECVQDMDHENMFWYRQDPGLGLRLIYFSYDVKMKEKGDIPEGYSVSREKKERFSLILESASTNQTSMYLCASQTRRFEQYFGPGTRLTVT.

In DNA form, the CDR3 reads TGTGCCAGCAGTTACTTCGTAAGGGAGGCTCAGCCCCAGCATTTT. Protein: CASSYFVREAQPQHF. The rearrangement joins TRBV6-6 to TRBJ1-5; no firm D call. Trimming stripped 1 base from V and 6 bases from J, with 13 bases between. Germline V gene lookup returns CDR1 MNHNY and CDR2 SVGAGI (reference sequence). This CDR3 is 15 amino acids long.

The rearrangement joins TRBV28 to TRBJ2-7, with 9 bases matching TRBD2. J gave up 1 base and V 5 bases, and 9 bases lay outside the gene matches. Germline V lookup: CDR1 MDHEN, CDR2 SYDVKM. CDR3 length: 16 residues. The CDR3 loop is CASSPVSGSGSYEQYF. CDR3 nucleotide sequence: TGTGCCAGCAGTCCAGTTAGCGGGAGCGGTTCCTACGAGCAGTACTTC.

The chain has TRBV19 and TRBJ2-4; TRBD1 might be the D (6 bases). Trimming stripped 4 bases from V and 0 bases from J, with 13 bases between. In germline, CDR1 is LNHDA, CDR2 SQIVND (reference sequence). This CDR3 is built from 16 residues. DNA for the CDR3: TGTGCCAGTAGTAGCTCAGGGGTTCTAGCCAAAAACATTCAGTACTTC. It translates to CASSSSGVLAKNIQYF.

This clone is a singleton in its sample. V is TRBV7-3 and J is TRBJ2-1; 11 nucleotides line up with TRBD2. The CDR3 contains 19 residues. Germline loops: CDR1 SGHTA, CDR2 FQGTGA. Losses at the gene ends were 0 bases for V and 1 base for J; bases not matched to a gene: 8. CDR3 protein: CASSLTSGGAPGSYNEQFF. The CDR3, as DNA: TGTGCCAGCAGCTTAACTAGCGGGGGGGCCCCGGGGTCCTACAATGAGCAGTTCTTC.

By frequency in the sample, this clone is medium-sized. This chain uses TRBV7-2 with TRBJ1-5, with D unclear. CDR3 length: 13 residues. The V end lost 5 bases, the J end lost 2 bases, and 7 bases lay between the germline ends. Looked up from germline, CDR1 is SGHTA and CDR2 is FQGNSA. CDR3 region: CASSVRGNQPQHF. The CDR3 region has the DNA TGTGCCAGCAGCGTCCGGGGCAATCAGCCCCAGCATTTT.

This chain uses TRBV2 with TRBJ1-5; D call uncertain. The length of the CDR3 is 14 residues. V lost 2 bases and J lost 1, with 6 bases in between. The V gene's germline CDR1 is SNHLY and CDR2 FYNNEI. This CDR3 reads CASSETGSNQPQHF. For the CDR3, the DNA is TGTGCCAGCAGTGAAACGGGGAGCAATCAGCCCCAGCATTTT. The variable domain in full, with the rest retrieved from reference TRBV2 and TRBJ1-5, is EPEVTQTPSHQVTQMGQEVILRCVPISNHLYFYWYRQILGQKVEFLVSFYNNEISEKSEIFDDQFSVERPDGSNFTLKIRSTKLEDSAMYFCASSETGSNQPQHFGDGTRLSIL.

The chain is built from TRBV6-6 and TRBJ2-7; 8 bases line up with TRBD2. CDR3 size: 15 residues. The ends lost 5 bases at V and 4 bases at J; junction bases unmatched: 10. Germline CDR1 is MNHNY and CDR2 is SVGAGI (reference sequence). The CDR3 DNA is TGTGCCAGCAGTAGACCCGGGACTAGGGGTTACGAGCAGTACTTC. It codes for CASSRPGTRGYEQYF.

The chain has TRBV7-6 and TRBJ2-1; 7 bases map to TRBD2. CDR3 length equals 14 residues. With V trimmed by 3 bases and J by 6 bases, 5 bases remained unmatched. Germline V gene data show CDR1 as SGHVS and CDR2 as FNYEAQ. Here the CDR3 DNA reads TGTGCCAGCAGCTTCCCCGGACTAGTCAATGAGCAGTTCTTC. Its protein is CASSFPGLVNEQFF.

The chain recombines TRBV6-5 with TRBJ1-4, with a weak D call TRBD1 (6 bases). Trimming stripped 0 bases from V and 10 bases from J, with 9 bases between. The CDR3 is made up of 13 amino acids. Germline V lookup: CDR1 MNHEY, CDR2 SVGAGI. CDR3 bases: TGTGCCAGCAGTTACTCGAGGGGGGCAAAACTGTTTTTT. Translated: CASSYSRGAKLFF.

CDR3 sequence (DNA): TGTGCCAGCAGCTTAGCCGGGACAGGGGGCTACGAGCAGTACTTC. It yields the protein CASSLAGTGGYEQYF. The chain recombines TRBV7-2 with TRBJ2-7; 11 nucleotides match TRBD1. The CDR3 length is 15 residues. Germline lookup yields CDR1 SGHTA and CDR2 FQGNSA. The V and J ends lost 0 bases and 3 bases, in that order; junction bases with no gene match: 1.

The chain combines TRBV7-3 with TRBJ2-5; D uncertain. The CDR3 has 13 amino acids. V shed 2 bases and J shed 4 bases, with 8 bases lying between them. CDR1 is SGHTA and CDR2 is FQGTGA in the germline V gene. CDR3 nucleotides: TGTGCCAGCAGCTTATGGTTGGGAGAGACCCAGTACTTC. As protein: CASSLWLGETQYF. The full variable domain, its missing parts supplied by reference TRBV7-3 and TRBJ2-5, is GAGVSQTPSNKVTEKGKYVELRCDPISGHTALYWYRQSLGQGPEFLIYFQGTGAADDSGLPNDRFFAVRPEGSVSTLKIQRTERGDSAVYLCASSLWLGETQYFGPGTRLLVL.